These T cell receptor beta chains were read from a single sample in a study of T-cell memory formation after mild COVID-19. TCRdb re-called the 5' RACE reads with MiXCR, one entry per CDR3 protein. The table lists roughly 510,000 distinct CDR3 sequences, around 16% of them singletons. Sample: PBMCs or a T cell subset sorted from them (not recorded which). The origin of the receptors is an adult woman who had mild COVID-19 (a few samples of this study predate the infection). Cell type and time point are not known. CDR3s include the opening cysteine and the closing phenylalanine or tryptophan. A D gene is named only where the DNA matches it firmly. Some rows mark clone size as missing; the rest say once, few, many or name a class of expanded clone.

>TRBJ2-2|few|TRBV7-9|NA
CASSYGSGELFF
TGTGCCAGCAGCTATGGTTCCGGGGAGCTGTTTTTT
>TRBJ2-6|few|TRBV19|NA
CASSLRGDQSGANVLTF
TGTGCCAGTAGTCTCCGCGGGGACCAGTCTGGGGCCAACGTCCTGACTTTC
>TRBJ1-2|NA|TRBV27|NA
CASSFFGQGEGYTF
NA
>TRBJ2-1|NA|TRBV20-1|NA
CSARDEGAYNEQFF
TGCAGTGCTAGAGATGAAGGGGCCTACAATGAGCAGTTCTTC
>TRBJ1-5|NA|TRBV6-1|NA
CASGGWGNGNQPQHF
TGTGCCAGCGGGGGGTGGGGGAATGGCAATCAGCCCCAGCATTTT
>TRBJ2-7|few|TRBV30|TRBD1
CAFTGTGAYEQYF
TGTGCCTTCACCGGGACAGGAGCCTACGAGCAGTACTTC
>TRBJ1-3|NA|TRBV18|NA
CASSPILQGGNTIYF
TGTGCCAGCTCACCAATACTGCAGGGTGGAAACACCATATATTTT
>TRBJ1-1|NA|TRBV29-1|NA
CSVAGSTEAFF
TGCAGCGTTGCAGGGTCCACTGAAGCTTTCTTT
>TRBJ2-3|NA|TRBV27|TRBD1
CASSSPGQGFTDTQYF
TGTGCCAGCAGTTCGCCGGGACAGGGTTTCACAGATACGCAGTATTTT
>TRBJ2-1|NA|TRBV7-2|NA
CASSLGGAGHSYNEQFF
TGTGCCAGCAGCTTAGGAGGAGCGGGCCATTCCTACAATGAGCAGTTCTTC
>TRBJ1-4|few|TRBV24-1|TRBD1
CATSDVGQGMANEKLFF
TGTGCCACCAGTGATGTTGGACAGGGTATGGCTAATGAAAAACTGTTTTTT
>TRBJ1-6|few|TRBV30|NA
CAWSQQSNSPLHF
TGTGCCTGGAGTCAACAGAGCAATTCACCCCTCCACTTT
>TRBJ2-7|NA|TRBV5-1|NA
CASSPEGRLFSIF
TGCGCCAGCAGCCCCGAGGGCCGGCTTTTTTCAATTTTC
>TRBJ2-7|few|TRBV18|NA
CASSPRTPHEQYF
TGTGCCAGCTCACCGAGGACACCCCACGAGCAGTACTTC
>TRBJ2-2|NA|TRBV7-2|NA
CASTPKNPGLGELFF
TGTGCCAGCACTCCCAAGAACCCGGGCCTCGGGGAGCTGTTTTTT
>TRBJ1-1|few|TRBV12-3/TRBV12-4|TRBD1
CASNPPGGTGTEAFF
TGTGCCAGCAACCCTCCAGGGGGCACGGGCACTGAAGCTTTCTTT
>TRBJ1-1|few|TRBV6-5|TRBD1
CASSIQGANTEAFF
TGTGCCAGCAGTATACAGGGGGCGAACACTGAAGCTTTCTTT
>TRBJ1-2|NA|TRBV15|NA
CATSRDLGKTYGYTF
TGTGCCACCAGCAGAGATTTAGGCAAGACCTATGGCTACACCTTC
>TRBJ1-1|few|TRBV29-1|NA
CSAEDGNTEAFF
TGCAGCGCTGAGGACGGGAACACTGAAGCTTTCTTT
>TRBJ2-7|few|TRBV2|TRBD2
CASSEGLAGGPSEQYF
TGTGCCAGCAGTGAAGGGTTAGCGGGGGGGCCGAGCGAGCAGTACTTC
>TRBJ2-7|NA|TRBV19|NA
CASSDGNSYEQYF
TGTGCCAGTAGTGACGGGAACTCCTACGAGCAGTACTTC
>TRBJ2-1|many|TRBV5-1|NA
CASSPSGGSSYNEQFF
TGCGCCAGCAGCCCTTCAGGTGGAAGCTCCTACAATGAGCAGTTCTTC
>TRBJ2-2|NA|TRBV7-3|TRBD1
CASSLPDRGEGPGELFF
TGTGCCAGCAGCTTACCGGACAGGGGGGAAGGGCCCGGGGAGCTGTTTTTT
>TRBJ1-5|NA|TRBV7-9|NA
CASSLVDQPQHF
TGTGCCAGCAGCTTAGTTGATCAGCCCCAGCATTTT
>TRBJ2-1|few|TRBV4-3|NA
CASSRQTGQNEQFF
TGCGCCAGCAGCCGACAGACAGGCCAGAATGAGCAGTTCTTC
>TRBJ1-4|few|TRBV5-1|NA
CASSSSGTTGEKLFF
TGCGCCAGCAGCTCTTCCGGGACAACGGGTGAAAAACTGTTTTTT
>TRBJ2-5|few|TRBV6-1|TRBD2
CASSEASGGQETQYF
TGTGCCAGCAGTGAAGCTAGCGGGGGACAAGAGACCCAGTACTTC